The next 20 T cell receptor beta chains were all read from a single sample in a study of OX40 agonist ivuxolimab in advanced cancers. Sequencing used immunoSEQ multiplex PCR; TCRdb keeps in-frame clones, though not all of them. The top ten hold around 26% of the sample, which has approximately 60,000 clones, roughly 84% seen once. The sample was CD4+ or CD8+ T cells sorted from blood, taken in a trial of the OX40 agonist ivuxolimab. All receptors derive from an adult with an advanced solid tumor such as melanoma, head and neck, liver or kidney cancer.

J is TRBJ1-2 and V is TRBV4-1, with 9 bases identical to TRBD1. V shed 4 bases and J 7 bases; nucleotides not matched to a gene: 10. This CDR3 is built from 15 residues. The V gene's germline CDR1 is MGHRA and CDR2 YSYEKL. The CDR3 DNA reads as TGCGCCAGCAGCCCGGGACAGGGAGGAACTTTTGGCTACACCTTC. Translating it yields CASSPGQGGTFGYTF.

The V gene is TRBV2, the J gene TRBJ2-7; D possibly corresponds to TRBD1 (6 bases). Per the germline V gene, CDR1 is SNHLY and CDR2 is FYNNEI. This CDR3 spans 15 amino acids. Deletions cut 6 bases from V and 3 bases from J, with 18 bases between. The CDR3 loop is CASRETTGLYYEQYF. The CDR3 DNA follows: TGTGCCAGCAGAGAGACGACAGGACTCTACTACGAGCAGTACTTC. The full variable domain, with the rest looked up from reference TRBV2 and TRBJ2-7, is EPEVTQTPSHQVTQMGQEVILRCVPISNHLYFYWYRQILGQKVEFLVSFYNNEISEKSEIFDDQFSVERPDGSNFTLKIRSTKLEDSAMYFCASRETTGLYYEQYFGPGTRLTVT.

The chain joins TRBV10-3 to TRBJ1-1; D is uncertain. Trimming took 7 bases from V and 1 from J, leaving 16 bases between them. Germline CDR1 is ENHRY and CDR2 is SYGVKD. The CDR3 extends over 15 amino acids. CDR3 region: CAITPGQVTNTEAFF. The CDR3 bases are TGTGCCATCACCCCGGGTCAGGTGACGAACACTGAAGCTTTCTTT.

The chain couples TRBV5-4 to TRBJ1-1; D is possibly TRBD1 (5 bases). CDR1 is SGHNT and CDR2 is YYREEE in the germline V gene (reference sequence). This CDR3 spans 14 amino acids. The ends were cut back, 4 bases at V and 0 bases at J, with 10 bases in the middle. The CDR3 DNA reads TGTGCCAGCAGCGACGGGACGGTGAACACTGAAGCTTTCTTT. It encodes CASSDGTVNTEAFF.

The chain is built from TRBV9 and TRBJ2-7, with 7 nucleotides matching TRBD1. Germline CDR1 and CDR2: SGDLS and YYNGEE. With 4 bases clipped from V and 3 bases from J, the junction kept 10 bases outside the gene matches. The CDR3 spans 15 residues. This CDR3 reads CASSPRDRVNYEQYF. CDR3 nucleotide sequence: TGTGCCAGCAGCCCCCGAGACAGGGTAAACTACGAGCAGTACTTC.

This chain links TRBV27 with TRBJ1-5; D remains ambiguous. V lost 1 base to trimming and J lost 2 bases, with 12 bases between them. The CDR3 runs to 16 residues. Germline V gene data show CDR1 as MNHEY and CDR2 as SMNVEV (reference sequence). The CDR3 DNA reads TGTGCCAGCAGTTTATATTTCAGTCCTGGCAATCAGCCCCAGCATTTT. It is translated as CASSLYFSPGNQPQHF.

V usage is TRBV11-1 and J usage is TRBJ2-1; 8 bases are shared with TRBD1. The CDR3 covers 16 residues. The V and J ends lost 6 bases and 1 base, in that order; junction bases with no gene match: 8. CDR1 is SGHAT, CDR2 FQDESV, per germline (reference sequence). CDR3: CASSSQGAVSYNEQFF. CDR3 bases: TGTGCCAGCAGTTCCCAGGGGGCGGTTTCCTACAATGAGCAGTTCTTC.

The rearrangement uses TRBV20-1 and TRBJ1-6, with D tentatively TRBD1 (5 bases). The germline V and J ends were trimmed by 1 base and 14 bases, with 9 bases remaining between them. CDR1 is DFQATT and CDR2 is SNEGSKA in the germline V gene (reference sequence). The CDR3 consists of 11 residues. The CDR3 DNA is TGCAGTGCTAGAGGGGGACTCTCCCTCCACTTT. The encoded protein is CSARGGLSLHF.

The rearrangement links TRBV19 to TRBJ1-3; D is possibly TRBD1 (6 bases). The CDR3 runs to 15 residues. CDR1 is LNHDA and CDR2 is SQIVND in the germline V gene (reference sequence). Trimming took 1 base from V and 5 from J, leaving 12 bases between them. The CDR3 sequence: CASSIAGGGRNTIYF. CDR3 sequence (DNA): TGTGCCAGTAGTATAGCGGGAGGGGGACGAAACACCATATATTTT.

V gene TRBV6-1 combines with J gene TRBJ1-1, with 7 bases aligning to TRBD1. V lost 11 bases, J lost 5 bases, and 14 bases stayed unmatched. The CDR3 sequence is 14 residues long. CDR1 MNHNS and CDR2 SASEGT come from the germline V gene. The CDR3 DNA is TGTGCCCTAATCCGAGGGACAGCGTCAACTGAAGCTTTCTTT. Protein: CALIRGTASTEAFF.

This clone was counted a few times. The rearrangement joins TRBV19 to TRBJ1-4; 9 bases agree with TRBD1. The ends lost 3 bases at V and 5 bases at J; junction bases unmatched: 4. The CDR3 is made up of 15 amino acids. Looked up from germline, CDR1 is LNHDA and CDR2 is SQIVND (reference sequence). The CDR3 coding sequence is TGTGCCAGTAGTATGGTCGGGACAGGGAATGAAAAACTGTTTTTT. This codes for CASSMVGTGNEKLFF. Full variable domain (outside the CDR3, taken from reference TRBV19 and TRBJ1-4): DGGITQSPKYLFRKEGQNVTLSCEQNLNHDAMYWYRQDPGQGLRLIYYSQIVNDFQKGDIAEGYSVSREKKESFPLTVTSAQKNPTAFYLCASSMVGTGNEKLFFGSGTQLSVL.

The J gene is TRBJ2-2, the V gene TRBV9, with 8 bases that match TRBD1. The CDR3 spans 18 residues. Looked up from germline, CDR1 is SGDLS and CDR2 is YYNGEE. The trim removed 1 base at V and 3 bases at J, leaving 11 bases unmatched. This chain's CDR3 is CASSVLAPGTGDTGELFF. As DNA, the CDR3 is TGTGCCAGCAGCGTATTAGCCCCCGGGACAGGAGACACCGGGGAGCTGTTTTTT. The full variable domain, with the rest looked up from reference TRBV9 and TRBJ2-2, is DSGVTQTPKHLITATGQRVTLRCSPRSGDLSVYWYQQSLDQGLQFLIQYYNGEERAKGNILERFSAQQFPDLHSELNLSSLELGDSALYFCASSVLAPGTGDTGELFFGEGSRLTVL.

V usage is TRBV19 and J usage is TRBJ1-1; D possibly corresponds to TRBD1 (5 bases). V lost 11 bases and J 4 bases, leaving 20 bases between the germline ends. This CDR3 is 14 amino acids long. Germline loops: CDR1 LNHDA, CDR2 SQIVND (reference sequence). Here the CDR3 reads CAVQGLPSGTEAFF. CDR3 sequence (DNA): TGTGCCGTCCAGGGTCTCCCCAGTGGCACTGAAGCTTTCTTT. The full variable domain, in which reference TRBV19 and TRBJ1-1 provide the parts outside the CDR3, is DGGITQSPKYLFRKEGQNVTLSCEQNLNHDAMYWYRQDPGQGLRLIYYSQIVNDFQKGDIAEGYSVSREKKESFPLTVTSAQKNPTAFYLCAVQGLPSGTEAFFGQGTRLTVV.

This clone showed up just once. This rearrangement joins TRBV7-2 to TRBJ1-1; TRBD1 matches at 9 bases. V lost 5 bases and J lost 5; bases outside the gene matches: 9. The V gene's germline CDR1 is SGHTA and CDR2 FQGNSA. CDR3 length: 15 amino acids. The CDR3 is CASSARQGGRTEAFF. CDR3 bases: TGTGCCAGCAGCGCCCGACAGGGGGGAAGGACTGAAGCTTTCTTT.

V and J are TRBV6-1 and TRBJ2-7; 12 nucleotides agree with TRBD2. The CDR3 totals 17 residues. The germline V gene encodes CDR1 MNHNS and CDR2 SASEGT. After removal of 4 bases from V and 2 bases from J, the junction contained 9 bases not matched to a gene. The CDR3 loop reads CASSVSLTSGSTYEQYF. The CDR3 DNA is TGTGCCAGCAGTGTATCCCTGACTAGCGGGAGTACCTACGAGCAGTACTTC.

This chain joins TRBV10-3 and TRBJ2-2; D possibly uses TRBD1 or TRBD2 (5 bases each). V lost 2 bases and J 4 bases, leaving 14 bases between the germline ends. The germline V gene has CDR1 ENHRY and CDR2 SYGVKD. The CDR3 covers 16 residues. The CDR3 DNA follows: TGTGCCATCAGTGAGGGGATAGAGGGGATCACCGGGGAGCTGTTTTTT. This sequence encodes CAISEGIEGITGELFF.

V and J are TRBV28 and TRBJ1-5; D call uncertain. Trimming took 4 bases from V and 6 from J, leaving 10 bases between them. The CDR3 consists of 13 residues. Per the germline V gene, CDR1 is MDHEN and CDR2 is SYDVKM. The CDR3: CASSSGFVQPQHF. The CDR3 nucleotides read TGTGCCAGCAGTTCGGGGTTCGTTCAGCCCCAGCATTTT.

CDR3 protein: CAWNTEAFF. CDR3 sequence (DNA): TGTGCCTGGAACACTGAAGCTTTCTTT. The chain employs TRBV30 and TRBJ1-1; D not certain. This CDR3 contains 9 residues. V lost 4 bases and J lost 3, with 0 bases in between. Germline CDR1 and CDR2: GTSNPN and SVGIG (reference sequence). Together with reference TRBV30 and TRBJ1-1, the CDR3 gives the full variable domain: SQTIHQWPATLVQPVGSPLSLECTVEGTSNPNLYWYRQAAGRGLQLLFYSVGIGQISSEVPQNLSASRPQDRQFILSSKKLLLSDSGFYLCAWNTEAFFGQGTRLTVV.

The chain carries TRBV6-4 and TRBJ1-1; no reliable D call. V shed 0 bases and J shed 4 bases, with 9 bases lying between them. CDR1 and CDR2 from the germline V gene are MRHNA and SNTAGT. The length of the CDR3 is 14 residues. CDR3 sequence reads: CASSDSSKGTEAFF. DNA of the CDR3: TGTGCCAGCAGTGACTCGTCCAAGGGCACTGAAGCTTTCTTT.

The rearrangement uses TRBV7-2 and TRBJ2-3; D is perhaps TRBD1 or TRBD2 (5 bases each). Germline CDR1 reads SGHTA; CDR2 reads FQGNSA. The ends were cut back, 5 bases at V and 2 bases at J, with 17 bases in the middle. The CDR3 consists of 16 residues. CDR3: CASSPRREDYTDTQYF. The DNA for the CDR3 is TGTGCCAGCAGCCCCCGCAGGGAAGACTACACAGATACGCAGTATTTT.